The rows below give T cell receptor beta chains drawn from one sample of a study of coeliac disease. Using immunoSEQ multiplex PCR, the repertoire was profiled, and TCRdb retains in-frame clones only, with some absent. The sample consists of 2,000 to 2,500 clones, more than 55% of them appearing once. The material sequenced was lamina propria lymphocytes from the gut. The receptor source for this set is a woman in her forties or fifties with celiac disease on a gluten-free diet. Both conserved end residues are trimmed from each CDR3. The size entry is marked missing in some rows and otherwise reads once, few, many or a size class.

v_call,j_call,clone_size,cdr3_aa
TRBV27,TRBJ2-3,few,ASSLLRGTQY
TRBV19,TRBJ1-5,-,ASSMDDRGNQPQH
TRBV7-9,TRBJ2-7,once,ASSSSGVYEQY
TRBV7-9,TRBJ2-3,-,ASSSTSEPDTQY
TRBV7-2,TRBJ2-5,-,ASSLLLQTQY
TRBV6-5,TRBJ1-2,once,ASSPGGVANYGYT
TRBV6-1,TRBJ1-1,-,ASRQGNRENTEAF
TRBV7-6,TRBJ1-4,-,ASSFSRGEKLF
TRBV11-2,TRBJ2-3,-,ASSQYTDTQY
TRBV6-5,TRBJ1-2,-,ASRRGSLDYGYT
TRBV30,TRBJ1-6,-,AWSEPYGLVSSPLH
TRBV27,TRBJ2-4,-,ASSLSSAVAKNIQY
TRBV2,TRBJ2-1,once,ASSSGVNNEQF
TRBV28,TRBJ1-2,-,ASSLKSRAFYDGYT
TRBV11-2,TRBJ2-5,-,ASRSGLTETQY
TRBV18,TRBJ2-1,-,ASSPNRAYNEQF
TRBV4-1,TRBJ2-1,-,ASSRDGLAGGYNEQF
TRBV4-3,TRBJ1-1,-,ASSRGTGVNTEAF
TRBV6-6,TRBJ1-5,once,ASRPGQGSDQPQH
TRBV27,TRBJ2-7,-,ASRTGTGGTYEQY
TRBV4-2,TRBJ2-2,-,ASSQGGMNTGELF
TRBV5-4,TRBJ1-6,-,ASSTRDRTNSPLH
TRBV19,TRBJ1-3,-,ATGKGGSGNTIY
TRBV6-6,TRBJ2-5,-,ASSYRRRGTQETQY
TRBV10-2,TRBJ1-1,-,ASRKGQDGTEAF
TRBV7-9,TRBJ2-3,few,ASSRGLAGGTDTQY
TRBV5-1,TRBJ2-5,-,ASSLVAGDKTQY
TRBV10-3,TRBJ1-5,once,AIRGDSLYQPQH
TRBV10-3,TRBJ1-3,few,AISEGSSGNTIY
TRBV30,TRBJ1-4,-,AWTGGQQLF
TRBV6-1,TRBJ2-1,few,ASTTGGTYNEQF
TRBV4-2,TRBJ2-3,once,ASSQRLAGGPTDTQY
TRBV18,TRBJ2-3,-,ASSPLQSRTDTQY
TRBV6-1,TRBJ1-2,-,ASSHRGRVGGCT
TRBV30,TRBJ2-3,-,AWSVLAGAYTDTQY
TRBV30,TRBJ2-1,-,AWSVGTSSFNEQF
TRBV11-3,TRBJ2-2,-,ASSLGLAEGSGELF
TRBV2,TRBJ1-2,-,ASRMNRRANYGYT
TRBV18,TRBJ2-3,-,ASSPLQGRGRTDTQY
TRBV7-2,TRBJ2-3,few,ASSFSGGGDTQY
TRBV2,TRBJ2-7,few,ASSEAGGDRWLAYEQY
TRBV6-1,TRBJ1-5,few,ASSEARGWQPQH
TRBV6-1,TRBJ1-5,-,ASSEGNRDRGRSSNQPQH
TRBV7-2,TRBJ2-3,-,ASSLLRGDTQY
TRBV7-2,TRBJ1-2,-,ASSLGGRDNYGYT
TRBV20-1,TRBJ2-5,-,SASGGPFN
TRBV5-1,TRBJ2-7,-,ASTLGGGGFGSYEQY
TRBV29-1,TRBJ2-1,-,SVDAGYNEQF
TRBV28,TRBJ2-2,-,ASSWNSGGPSGELF
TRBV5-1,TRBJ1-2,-,ASSYGDRGHGYT
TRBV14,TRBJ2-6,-,ASSLGRGRDSGPGPGANVLT
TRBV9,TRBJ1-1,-,ASSGEGASEAF
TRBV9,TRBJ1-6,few,ASSVGGSQNNSPLH
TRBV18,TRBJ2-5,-,ASSPGRQETQY
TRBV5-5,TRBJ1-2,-,ASSLDRGQTYGYT
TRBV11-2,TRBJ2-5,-,ASSLSLAGETQY
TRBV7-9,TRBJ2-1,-,ASSASPGQGANEQF
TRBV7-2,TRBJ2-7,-,ASSWRTGTVDEQY
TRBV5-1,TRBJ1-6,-,ASSLLSSSPLH
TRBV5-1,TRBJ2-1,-,ASSLPSDNEQF